These 29 T cell receptor beta chains were all obtained from the same sample, sequenced in a study of blood T cell repertoires in COVID-19. Assay used: immunoSEQ multiplex PCR; TCRdb lists only in-frame clones, some missing. This sample has roughly 130,000 clones, with under 90% found just once. Source material: peripheral blood. The receptors come from a woman in her 70s with acute or convalescent COVID-19.

This clone appeared a single time. The chain uses TRBV7-9 and TRBJ2-5, with no clear D. The V end lost 2 bases, the J end lost 3 bases, and 7 bases lay between the germline ends. Looked up from germline, CDR1 is SEHNR and CDR2 is FQNEAQ (reference sequence). This CDR3 region has 13 residues. CDR3 coding DNA: TGTGCCAGCAGCTTAAGCACCAAAGAGACCCAGTACTTC. Translated, it gives CASSLSTKETQYF.

The chain uses TRBV18 and TRBJ2-2, with a weak D call TRBD2 (5 bases). Trimming shortened V by 3 bases and J by 0 bases, and 17 bases separated the two germline ends. Germline V gene data show CDR1 as KGHSH and CDR2 as LQKENI. CDR3 length: 18 residues. Here the CDR3 DNA reads TGTGCCAGCTCACCCACTCCTAGCTTCCGCACGAACACCGGGGAGCTGTTTTTT. Amino acids: CASSPTPSFRTNTGELFF.

In this sample, this clone turned up a few times. The chain carries TRBV5-1 and TRBJ1-1; perhaps TRBD1 as D (5 bases). This CDR3 has 13 amino acids. Trimming pared 3 bases from V and 8 bases from J, leaving 14 bases between. From germline, CDR1 is SGHRS and CDR2 YFSETQ. CDR3 in DNA: TGCGCCAGCAGCTGGGGGGACCGTCCCGAAGCTTTCTTT. Translation: CASSWGDRPEAFF.

The chain links TRBV30 to TRBJ1-5, with 8 nucleotides matching TRBD1. Germline V CDR1 and CDR2: GTSNPN, SVGIG (reference sequence). V lost 2 bases, J lost 6 bases, and 6 bases stayed unmatched. CDR3 length: 14 amino acids. The chain's CDR3 is CAWSTDRVIQPQHF. The CDR3 DNA reads as TGTGCCTGGAGTACGGACAGGGTAATTCAGCCCCAGCATTTT.

This sequence joins TRBV11-2 and TRBJ2-1; 15 bases agree with TRBD2. The trim removed 4 bases at V and 6 bases at J, leaving 10 bases unmatched. The CDR3 extends over 18 amino acids. Per the germline V gene, CDR1 is SGHAT and CDR2 is FQNNGV. The CDR3 sequence is CASSYGLAGGNIFNEQFF. The CDR3 bases are TGTGCCAGCAGCTACGGACTAGCGGGGGGGAATATATTCAATGAGCAGTTCTTC.

The V gene is TRBV19, the J gene TRBJ1-5, with D tentatively TRBD1 (5 bases). The CDR3 covers 13 residues. Per the germline V gene, CDR1 is LNHDA and CDR2 is SQIVND (reference sequence). Between the trimmed V and J ends, which lost 6 bases and 6 bases, there was a span of 12 bases. The CDR3 DNA sequence: TGTGCCAGTAGAGGGTTAGGGGTTCAGCCCCAGCATTTT. Its protein product is CASRGLGVQPQHF.

The V and J genes are TRBV10-3 and TRBJ1-1; D gene ambiguous. The V gene lost 8 bases and the J gene lost 4 bases, with 14 bases spanning the gap. The CDR3 is made up of 13 amino acids. Looked up from germline, CDR1 is ENHRY and CDR2 is SYGVKD. CDR3 protein: CAIRTGWTTEAFF. The CDR3 nucleotides are TGTGCCATCCGGACGGGATGGACCACTGAAGCTTTCTTT.

The chain's CDR3 is CASSVGGTPNQPQHF. The DNA of the CDR3 is TGTGCCAGCAGCGTGGGGGGGACACCGAATCAGCCCCAGCATTTT. The V call is TRBV9, the J call TRBJ1-5; D may be TRBD1 (6 bases). Germline V gene sequence: CDR1 SGDLS, CDR2 YYNGEE. This CDR3 contains 15 residues. The V end was cut by 2 bases, the J end by 4 bases, with 13 bases between.

The V and J genes are TRBV5-4 and TRBJ2-5, with 8 nucleotides matching TRBD2. The V and J ends lost 4 bases and 1 base, in that order; junction bases with no gene match: 15. Germline V lookup: CDR1 SGHNT, CDR2 YYREEE (reference sequence). CDR3 length equals 18 residues. The CDR3 protein is CASSRRLGERGLQETQYF. The CDR3 DNA reads as TGTGCCAGCAGCCGACGACTGGGCGAGCGGGGGCTCCAAGAGACCCAGTACTTC.

This clone came up a few times. The chain joins TRBV11-3 to TRBJ1-2; 7 bases agree with TRBD1. Germline assignment: CDR1 SGHNT and CDR2 YENEEA. The CDR3 is 14 amino acids. After removal of 5 bases from V and 4 bases from J, the junction contained 7 bases not matched to a gene. This CDR3 is CASSRRDSVYGYTF. In DNA, the CDR3 is TGTGCCAGCAGCCGAAGGGACAGTGTCTATGGCTACACCTTC.

A few counts support this clone. The genes are TRBV7-9 and TRBJ1-6, with D possibly TRBD1 on 5 matching bases. Germline V gene lookup returns CDR1 SEHNR and CDR2 FQNEAQ (reference sequence). The CDR3 loop spans 15 amino acids. Trimming shortened V by 4 bases and J by 10 bases, and 17 bases separated the two germline ends. For the CDR3, the DNA is TGTGCCAGCAGCTCGGACTATTTGGGGGGATCACCCCTCCACTTT. The encoded protein is CASSSDYLGGSPLHF.

The J gene is TRBJ1-4, the V gene TRBV9; D unclear. V lost 3 bases and J lost 0, with 15 bases in between. CDR3 length: 17 amino acids. Germline CDR1 and CDR2: SGDLS and YYNGEE. This CDR3 reads CASSGGMGSATNEKLFF. The CDR3 region has the DNA TGTGCCAGCAGCGGAGGGATGGGCAGTGCAACTAATGAAAAACTGTTTTTT.

The chain has TRBV29-1 and TRBJ1-1; 8 positions agree with TRBD1. Unmatched junction bases numbered 5, after V lost 7 bases and J lost 1 base. Looked up from germline, CDR1 is SQVTM and CDR2 is ANQGSEA. The CDR3 length is 13 residues. Written as DNA, the CDR3 is TGCAGCGGTACGGACAGGGCGAACACTGAAGCTTTCTTT. It specifies CSGTDRANTEAFF.

The chain employs TRBV7-2 and TRBJ2-7, with 8 bases identical to TRBD1. Germline assignment: CDR1 SGHTA and CDR2 FQGNSA. The CDR3 has 15 residues. Germline trimming cut 2 bases from V and 2 bases from J; bases unmatched to any gene: 5. The CDR3: CASSLNGQGAYEQYF. The CDR3 region has the DNA TGTGCCAGCAGCTTAAATGGACAGGGAGCCTACGAGCAGTACTTC.

The chain is built from TRBV5-6 and TRBJ2-7; TRBD2 is a possible D gene (6 bases). Trimming pared 5 bases from V and 0 bases from J, leaving 15 bases between. The CDR3 runs to 15 residues. From germline, CDR1 is SGHDT and CDR2 YYEEEE. The CDR3 spells CASRLSREVSYEQYF. The CDR3 coding sequence is TGTGCCAGCAGATTGTCCAGGGAGGTCTCCTACGAGCAGTACTTC.

The chain is built from TRBV4-3 and TRBJ2-2, with TRBD2 matching 9 bases. The ends lost 0 bases at V and 5 bases at J; junction bases unmatched: 7. Looked up from germline, CDR1 is LGHNA and CDR2 is YSLEER. The CDR3 totals 17 residues. As DNA, the CDR3 is TGCGCCAGCAGCCAAGAATTTAGCGGGGGTAATACCGGGGAGCTGTTTTTT. As protein: CASSQEFSGGNTGELFF.

J is TRBJ1-1 and V is TRBV20-1; weak D call: TRBD1 (6 bases). The CDR3 is 12 residues long. Trimming pared 3 bases from V and 6 bases from J, leaving 11 bases between. Germline CDR1 is DFQATT and CDR2 is SNEGSKA (reference sequence). The CDR3 loop is CSASYRESEAFF. The DNA for the CDR3 is TGCAGTGCTAGTTACAGGGAATCTGAAGCTTTCTTT.

The chain's CDR3 is CASTSTGTEQFF. The CDR3 coding sequence is TGTGCCAGCACGAGTACAGGGACTGAGCAGTTCTTC. The chain employs TRBV6-5 and TRBJ2-1; a possible D gene is TRBD1 (6 bases). The V gene's germline CDR1 is MNHEY and CDR2 SVGAGI. CDR3 length: 12 residues. Trimming pared 7 bases from V and 9 bases from J, leaving 13 bases between.

This chain joins TRBV24-1 and TRBJ2-3; D may be TRBD1 (6 bases). CDR1 and CDR2 from the germline V gene are KGHDR and SFDVKD. The CDR3 spans 15 residues. Deletions cut 4 bases from V and 10 bases from J, with 20 bases between. The CDR3: CATSDHDTYRVAQYF. Written as DNA, the CDR3 is TGTGCCACCAGTGACCACGACACCTACAGGGTCGCGCAGTATTTT.

This clone showed up just once. The chain couples TRBV5-1 to TRBJ2-1, with 9 bases aligning to TRBD1. The germline V gene encodes CDR1 SGHRS and CDR2 YFSETQ. The CDR3 loop spans 13 amino acids. Trimming cost V 0 bases and J 8 bases; bases outside gene matches: 0. As DNA, the CDR3 is TGCGCCAGCAGCTTGGGGACAGGGGATGAGCAGTTCTTC. As protein: CASSLGTGDEQFF.

This clone came up once. V is TRBV6-2 or TRBV6-3 and J is TRBJ2-6, with D possibly TRBD1 on 6 matching bases. This CDR3 has 13 amino acids. Germline CDR1 and CDR2: MNHEY and SVGEGT. Between the trimmed V and J ends, which lost 4 bases and 13 bases, there was a span of 14 bases. In DNA, the CDR3 is TGTGCCAGCAGTTCTCTGACAGGTAGTGTCCTGACTTTC. The encoded protein is CASSSLTGSVLTF.

This chain links TRBV19 with TRBJ1-2; possibly TRBD1 for D (6 bases). Per the germline V gene, CDR1 is LNHDA and CDR2 is SQIVND (reference sequence). The CDR3 is made up of 14 amino acids. Trimming stripped 5 bases from V and 1 base from J, with 11 bases between. The DNA of the CDR3 is TGTGCCAGTAGTGCCCGGACAGATAACTATGGCTACACCTTC. Translation gives CASSARTDNYGYTF.

This clone has a single count. The V gene is TRBV12-3 or TRBV12-4, the J gene TRBJ2-1, with 10 bases lining up with TRBD2. The ends lost 6 bases at V and 12 bases at J; junction bases unmatched: 5. The CDR3 length is 12 residues. The CDR3 is CASSQLAGLQFF. DNA of the CDR3: TGTGCCAGCAGCCAACTAGCGGGGTTGCAGTTCTTC.

The chain couples TRBV3-1 (or the pseudogene TRBV3-2) to TRBJ1-2, with 9 nucleotides matching TRBD1. The CDR3 consists of 13 residues. The junction had 3 bases not matched to a gene; V was cut back by 2 bases and J by 8 bases. Germline V gene sequence: CDR1 LGHDT, CDR2 YNNKEL (reference sequence). CDR3 DNA: TGTGCCAGCAGCCAATACAGGGGGCAGGGCTACACCTTC. It codes for CASSQYRGQGYTF.

The chain carries TRBV3-1 (or the pseudogene TRBV3-2) and TRBJ2-2; D may be TRBD2 (7 bases). CDR1 LGHDT and CDR2 YNNKEL come from the germline V gene (reference sequence). The ends were cut back, 1 base at V and 4 bases at J, with 16 bases in the middle. This CDR3 contains 17 residues. The CDR3 sequence: CASSQGFGGAGTGELFF. The CDR3 nucleotides are TGTGCCAGCAGCCAAGGATTTGGGGGGGCCGGCACCGGGGAGCTGTTTTTT.

V gene TRBV29-1 combines with J gene TRBJ2-3, with D possibly matching TRBD2 (6 bases). This CDR3 has 13 residues. Germline loops: CDR1 SQVTM, CDR2 ANQGSEA. V shed 8 bases and J shed 1 base, with 13 bases lying between them. The CDR3 DNA is TGCAGCCACCCGAGGGAGGGCACAGATACGCAGTATTTT. Encoded protein: CSHPREGTDTQYF.

The chain couples TRBV5-1 to TRBJ1-1; a possible D gene is TRBD1 (6 bases). This CDR3 has 13 residues. V lost 4 bases to trimming and J lost 8 bases, with 15 bases between them. Germline V CDR1 and CDR2: SGHRS, YFSETQ. As DNA, the CDR3 is TGCGCCAGCAGCCTCATAATTCAGGGGGAAGCTTTCTTT. This codes for CASSLIIQGEAFF. The variable domain in full, completed from reference TRBV5-1 and TRBJ1-1, reads KAGVTQTPRYLIKTRGQQVTLSCSPISGHRSVSWYQQTPGQGLQFLFEYFSETQRNKGNFPGRFSGRQFSNSRSEMNVSTLELGDSALYLCASSLIIQGEAFFGQGTRLTVV.

The J gene is TRBJ2-3, the V gene TRBV30, with TRBD2 matching over 8 bases. Per the germline V gene, CDR1 is GTSNPN and CDR2 is SVGIG (reference sequence). V lost 6 bases and J lost 4; bases outside the gene matches: 9. The CDR3 covers 14 residues. DNA of the CDR3: TGTGCCTGCCCGGGGGGGATAGCGCCAGATACGCAGTATTTT. Translated, it gives CACPGGIAPDTQYF.

In this sample, this clone turned up once. This chain uses TRBV6-2 or TRBV6-3 with TRBJ1-3, with a possible D match to TRBD1 (5 bases). The V end lost 6 bases, the J end lost 5 bases, and 14 bases lay between the germline ends. From germline, CDR1 is MNHEY and CDR2 SVGEGT. CDR3 length: 14 amino acids. This CDR3 reads CASSSTELRNTIYF. The CDR3 nucleotides read TGTGCCAGCAGCTCGACAGAGCTCCGAAACACCATATATTTT.